The 30 T cell receptor beta chains in this list originate from one sample, sequenced in a study of shared clonotypes between healthy human individuals. Here immunoSEQ multiplex PCR was the method, and the copy in TCRdb shows in-frame clones only, minus some. This sample has about 610,000 clones, with approximately 96% found just once. It was CD45RO-negative cells, positively selected for CCR7, that made up naive CD8 cells, with terminally differentiated effector memory CD45RA+ cells excluded. The sequenced sample consisted of naive CD8+ T cells sorted from blood. Receptors originate from a woman aged 25 to 39 in good health.

The rearrangement links TRBV6-5 to TRBJ2-7; D gene ambiguous. With 6 bases removed from V and 7 bases from J, the gap between germline ends came to 7 bases. The CDR3 spans 10 residues. The germline CDR1 and CDR2 sequences are MNHEY and SVGAGI. The CDR3 DNA sequence: TGTGCCAGCAGCATAGGGGAGCAGTACTTC. It is translated as CASSIGEQYF.

This sequence joins TRBV10-1 and TRBJ1-2; 7 positions match TRBD1. The CDR3 totals 18 residues. V was pared by 8 bases and J by 4 bases, with 22 bases of the junction left unmatched. In germline, CDR1 is WNHNN, CDR2 SYGVQD (reference sequence). In DNA form, the CDR3 reads TGCGCCAGCCGTCCCCCCAAAGGACAGGACCGCTTTCTCTATGGCTACACCTTC. This translates into CASRPPKGQDRFLYGYTF.

The V call is TRBV7-2, the J call TRBJ2-7, with 10 positions matching TRBD1. V gave up 2 bases and J gave up 5 bases; unmatched junction bases: 6. Looked up from germline, CDR1 is SGHTA and CDR2 is FQGNSA. CDR3 length equals 15 residues. As DNA, the CDR3 is TGTGCCAGCAGCTTACGACAGGGGGCGATCCACGAGCAGTACTTC. This translates into CASSLRQGAIHEQYF.

The genes are TRBV7-9 and TRBJ2-7; TRBD2 matches at 7 bases. V lost 4 bases and J lost 7; bases outside the gene matches: 4. CDR3 length: 12 residues. The germline gives CDR1 SEHNR, CDR2 FQNEAQ (reference sequence). CDR3 in DNA: TGTGCCAGCAGCTCCATCGGGAGGGAGCAGTACTTC. Protein product: CASSSIGREQYF.

The chain carries TRBV4-1 and TRBJ2-1; D remains unclear. This CDR3 region has 13 residues. The germline V gene encodes CDR1 MGHRA and CDR2 YSYEKL. Trimming removed 0 bases from V and 8 bases from J, with 8 bases in between. The DNA of the CDR3 is TGCGCCAGCAGCCAAGATCGTGTCTATGAGCAGTTCTTC. Protein product: CASSQDRVYEQFF.

CDR3 residues: CASSLQLESYEQYF. CDR3 nucleotide sequence: TGTGCCAGCAGCTTACAACTAGAATCCTACGAGCAGTACTTC. The V and J genes are TRBV13 and TRBJ2-7; tentatively, D is TRBD2 (5 bases). The CDR3 is 14 amino acids. CDR1 and CDR2 (germline): PRHDT, FYEKMQ (reference sequence). V lost 2 bases and J 1 base, leaving 9 bases between the germline ends.

The V and J genes are TRBV28 and TRBJ2-2; D call uncertain. The V and J ends lost 10 bases and 0 bases respectively, with 21 bases between them. The CDR3 is 17 residues long. The germline V gene encodes CDR1 MDHEN and CDR2 SYDVKM. The CDR3 loop reads CATCQPGKKANTGELFF. In nucleotides, the CDR3 is TGTGCCACCTGCCAACCCGGAAAGAAAGCGAACACCGGGGAGCTGTTTTTT.

J is TRBJ2-2 and V is TRBV7-2; 8 nucleotides line up with TRBD1. The CDR3 consists of 16 residues. Germline trimming cut 7 bases from V and 0 bases from J; bases unmatched to any gene: 7. CDR1 is SGHTA, CDR2 FQGNSA, per germline. For the CDR3, the DNA is TGTGCCAGCACTAACGTGGGACAGGCGAACACCGGGGAGCTGTTTTTT. This encodes CASTNVGQANTGELFF.

The chain links TRBV2 to TRBJ1-3, with a tentative D call TRBD1 (5 bases). V dropped 2 bases and J dropped 4 bases, with 9 bases sitting between them. Germline CDR1 and CDR2: SNHLY and FYNNEI. The CDR3 runs to 14 residues. As DNA, the CDR3 is TGTGCCAGCAGTGAATACAGGATCGGAAACACCATATATTTT. Protein sequence: CASSEYRIGNTIYF.

This chain links TRBV27 with TRBJ2-1, with D uncertain. Trimming removed 5 bases from V and 8 bases from J, with 7 bases in between. The CDR3 loop spans 11 amino acids. Germline V CDR1 and CDR2: MNHEY, SMNVEV (reference sequence). The CDR3 nucleotides are TGTGCCAGCAGTCCAGGCGATGAGCAGTTCTTC. It encodes CASSPGDEQFF.

On this clone: This specimen includes other DNA sequences encoding the same CDR3. The chain combines TRBV19 with TRBJ1-1; no clear D gene. The V end lost 3 bases, the J end lost 3 bases, and 11 bases lay between the germline ends. Germline-derived CDR1 and CDR2 are LNHDA and SQIVND (reference sequence). This CDR3 spans 14 amino acids. The CDR3 DNA reads TGTGCCAGTAGTATTTGGGCCGGGGACACTGAAGCTTTCTTT. This gives the protein CASSIWAGDTEAFF.

The J gene is TRBJ2-1, the V gene TRBV6-5; D remains ambiguous. The CDR3 has 14 amino acids. Trimming took off 2 bases at V and 2 bases at J, with 7 bases between the two ends. Per germline, CDR1 MNHEY and CDR2 SVGAGI. The CDR3, as DNA: TGTGCCAGCAGTTACCACAAACCCTACAATGAGCAGTTCTTC. This sequence encodes CASSYHKPYNEQFF.

Of note for this clone: The sample has other DNA sequences that encode this CDR3 too. The genes are TRBV29-1 and TRBJ2-7; D possibly corresponds to TRBD1 (5 bases). V lost 3 bases and J 2 bases, leaving 8 bases between the germline ends. CDR3 length equals 12 residues. The V gene's germline CDR1 is SQVTM and CDR2 ANQGSEA. CDR3: CSVDSGTYEQYF. Here the CDR3 DNA reads TGCAGCGTTGATTCAGGGACCTACGAGCAGTACTTC.

The V call is TRBV30, the J call TRBJ2-7, with D tentatively TRBD2 (5 bases). Trimming took 5 bases from V and 0 from J, leaving 14 bases between them. CDR3 length: 14 residues. In germline, CDR1 is GTSNPN, CDR2 SVGIG (reference sequence). CDR3 DNA sequence: TGTGCCTGGGGGGATCGGGGTAGCTCCTACGAGCAGTACTTC. This sequence encodes CAWGDRGSSYEQYF.

V is TRBV27 and J is TRBJ1-2; no reliable D call. The CDR3 loop spans 14 amino acids. Trimming removed 5 bases at V and 8 bases at J, with 18 bases between. CDR1 and CDR2 (germline): MNHEY, SMNVEV (reference sequence). For the CDR3, the DNA is TGTGCCAGCAGTCCCCGTGAAAGTTTATGGGGCTACACCTTC. This translates into CASSPRESLWGYTF.

This chain links TRBV2 with TRBJ2-2; 7 bases are a match to TRBD1. The germline CDR1 and CDR2 sequences are SNHLY and FYNNEI. V trimming: 3 bases; J trimming: 1 base; junction bases outside the gene matches: 8. CDR3 length equals 17 residues. This CDR3 reads CASSEIPGQRNTGELFF. The CDR3 DNA follows: TGTGCCAGCAGTGAGATTCCGGGACAGAGGAACACCGGGGAGCTGTTTTTT.

This chain uses TRBV28 with TRBJ2-7, with D perhaps matching TRBD2 (5 bases). The V gene's germline CDR1 is MDHEN and CDR2 SYDVKM. The length of the CDR3 is 13 residues. With 8 bases removed from V and 2 bases from J, the gap between germline ends came to 13 bases. The CDR3 bases are TGTGCCAGCGGGGAAGACGGGACCTACGAGCAGTACTTC. Translated: CASGEDGTYEQYF.

The genes are TRBV7-9 and TRBJ1-5; D not resolved. The CDR3 spans 16 residues. Trimming stripped 1 base from V and 3 bases from J, with 13 bases between. From germline, CDR1 is SEHNR and CDR2 FQNEAQ (reference sequence). The CDR3 loop is CASSLGLSEFNQPQHF. Here the CDR3 DNA reads TGTGCCAGCAGCTTAGGGCTATCAGAATTCAATCAGCCCCAGCATTTT.

The V and J genes are TRBV5-4 and TRBJ1-4; 7 bases agree with TRBD1. Per the germline V gene, CDR1 is SGHNT and CDR2 is YYREEE (reference sequence). This CDR3 contains 18 residues. Losses at the gene ends were 5 bases for V and 2 bases for J; bases not matched to a gene: 15. DNA for the CDR3: TGTGCCAGCAGTACCGACAGGGCCAGGGAAGGGACTAATGAAAAACTGTTTTTT. Residues: CASSTDRAREGTNEKLFF.

This clone was found once. V gene TRBV27 combines with J gene TRBJ1-3; D is uncertain. This CDR3 comprises 12 residues. The germline V gene encodes CDR1 MNHEY and CDR2 SMNVEV (reference sequence). Trimming took 10 bases from V and 0 from J, leaving 7 bases between them. The CDR3 protein is CATQGSGNTIYF. CDR3 nucleotide sequence: TGTGCCACCCAAGGCTCTGGAAACACCATATATTTT.

The rearrangement links TRBV4-1 to TRBJ2-7; the match to TRBD2 covers 10 bases. The CDR3 sequence is 17 residues long. Germline assignment: CDR1 MGHRA and CDR2 YSYEKL. After removal of 0 bases from V and 2 bases from J, the junction contained 7 bases not matched to a gene. The DNA of the CDR3 is TGCGCCAGCAGCCAAGATCGCACTAGCGGGACCCCCTACGAGCAGTACTTC. Its translation: CASSQDRTSGTPYEQYF.

V usage is TRBV10-1 and J usage is TRBJ2-7; 7 bases map to TRBD1. The CDR3 is 14 residues long. Losses at the gene ends were 5 bases for V and 3 bases for J; bases not matched to a gene: 7. The V gene's germline CDR1 is WNHNN and CDR2 SYGVQD (reference sequence). The CDR3 here is CASSRDSFFYEQYF. CDR3 nucleotide sequence: TGCGCCAGCAGTCGGGACAGCTTCTTCTACGAGCAGTACTTC.

The chain combines TRBV28 with TRBJ2-7, with a weak D call TRBD1 (6 bases). The CDR3 totals 15 residues. The V end lost 1 base, the J end lost 2 bases, and 12 bases lay between the germline ends. Germline loops: CDR1 MDHEN, CDR2 SYDVKM. This CDR3 reads CASSLSPDRAYEQYF. The DNA of the CDR3 is TGTGCCAGCAGTTTATCCCCGGACAGAGCCTACGAGCAGTACTTC.

The rearrangement links TRBV9 to TRBJ2-3, with 11 nucleotides matching TRBD2. V trimming: 3 bases; J trimming: 6 bases; junction bases outside the gene matches: 9. This CDR3 comprises 16 residues. Germline V CDR1 and CDR2: SGDLS, YYNGEE. This chain's CDR3 is CASSASSGRTSDTQYF. The CDR3 bases are TGTGCCAGCAGCGCCTCTAGCGGGAGGACCAGTGATACGCAGTATTTT.

This clone is a singleton in its sample. The V and J genes are TRBV7-8 and TRBJ1-1, with 7 nucleotides matching TRBD1. CDR1 and CDR2 from the germline V gene are SGHVS and FQNEAQ. The ends lost 1 base at V and 5 bases at J; junction bases unmatched: 4. The CDR3 spans 14 residues. The CDR3 bases are TGTGCCAGCAGCTTAGAGAAGGGGGCGACTGAAGCTTTCTTT. Its protein product is CASSLEKGATEAFF.

The rearrangement uses TRBV28 and TRBJ1-2; D perhaps matches TRBD1 (5 bases). CDR3 length: 13 residues. CDR1 is MDHEN, CDR2 SYDVKM, per germline. The ends were cut back, 7 bases at V and 3 bases at J, with 12 bases in the middle. The CDR3 region is CASNGASDYGYTF. The CDR3 coding sequence is TGTGCCAGCAATGGGGCATCAGACTATGGCTACACCTTC.

The genes are TRBV7-4 and TRBJ1-5; D remains ambiguous. V was shortened by 10 bases and J by 7 bases, with 14 bases between the two germline ends. The CDR3 sequence is 12 residues long. CDR1 is SGHVT, CDR2 SQSDAQ, per germline. In DNA form, the CDR3 reads TGTGCCACCCTCGGGCGGGGACAGCCCCAGCATTTT. Its translation is CATLGRGQPQHF.

The J gene is TRBJ2-7, the V gene TRBV28; TRBD2 aligns across 9 bases. The CDR3 spans 14 residues. CDR1 and CDR2 (germline): MDHEN, SYDVKM. Germline trimming cut 7 bases from V and 7 bases from J; bases unmatched to any gene: 11. CDR3 residues: CASTQGLALGEQYF. The CDR3 DNA sequence: TGTGCCAGCACCCAGGGACTAGCTTTGGGTGAGCAGTACTTC. Full variable domain (missing parts from reference TRBV28 and TRBJ2-7): DVKVTQSSRYLVKRTGEKVFLECVQDMDHENMFWYRQDPGLGLRLIYFSYDVKMKEKGDIPEGYSVSREKKERFSLILESASTNQTSMYLCASTQGLALGEQYFGPGTRLTVT.

The CDR3 loop is CASSPWLAGALDTQYF. The CDR3, as DNA: TGCGCCAGCAGCCCCTGGTTAGCGGGAGCCCTGGATACGCAGTATTTT. The J gene is TRBJ2-3, the V gene TRBV4-1, with 9 bases identical to TRBD2. The ends lost 4 bases at V and 6 bases at J; junction bases unmatched: 11. Germline assignment: CDR1 MGHRA and CDR2 YSYEKL. This CDR3 comprises 16 residues.

To note about this clone: Other nucleotide sequences in the sample specify the same CDR3. The V gene is TRBV28, the J gene TRBJ2-5; a weak D match, TRBD1 (6 bases). Germline CDR1 and CDR2: MDHEN and SYDVKM. The CDR3 runs 13 residues. Deletions cut 3 bases from V and 5 bases from J, with 10 bases between. In nucleotides, the CDR3 is TGTGCCAGCAGTTTCCCAGGGGAGGAGACCCAGTACTTC. Protein: CASSFPGEETQYF.